This T cell receptor (beta chain) was identified during a study of T cells in localized non-small cell lung cancer. V shed 3 bases and J 8 bases; nucleotides not matched to a gene: 11. Germline V gene lookup returns CDR1 LGHNA and CDR2 YNFKEQ. This CDR3 contains 15 residues. Generated by immunoSEQ multiplex PCR, the TCRdb table keeps only in-frame clones and is missing some. Of approximately 30,000 clones listed, just over 85% are singletons. The clonotype comes from a male donor at least 60 years old with stage III lung adenocarcinoma. The sample consisted of peripheral blood, taken before any cancer treatment. The chain has TRBV4-2 and TRBJ1-2; 8 positions agree with TRBD1. The CDR3 DNA reads TGTGCCAGCAGCCAGACCAGGGGGCGCGTTGAGGGCTACACCTTC. Its translation: CASSQTRGRVEGYTF.